This T cell receptor (beta chain) was sequenced for a study of cytomegalovirus exposure and HLA in healthy donors. Study-level information: A subsequent analysis stated that the 100 to 150 validation repertoires were run on the same platform as the roughly 670 first-cohort repertoires.

Overall study findings and caveats: Confirmation was obtained in vitro that three CMV-associated chains are specific for CMV antigens.

Germline V gene sequence: CDR1 SQVTM, CDR2 ANQGSEA. Trimming took 5 bases from V and 0 from J, leaving 11 bases between them. CDR3 length equals 14 residues. Clones were read by immunoSEQ multiplex PCR, and TCRdb kept only the in-frame ones, dropping some. The data contain 150,000 to 200,000 clones, about 81% of them singletons. An approximately 120-subject validation cohort, separate from the roughly 700-subject first cohort, supplied the donors. This clone was counted a few times. Antigen unknown. J is TRBJ1-5 and V is TRBV29-1; D is ambiguous. The receptor was isolated from a woman aged 25 to 39 in good health and CMV-seronegative. Sequencing was done on a sample of PBMCs. The CDR3 loop reads CSVIGQDSNQPQHF. The CDR3 coding sequence is TGCAGCGTTATCGGCCAGGATAGCAATCAGCCCCAGCATTTT.